This T cell receptor (beta chain) was captured by sequencing in a study of stem cell transplantation in POMP-related autoinflammatory disease. For the study at large: Impaired MHC class I-dependent CD8+ differentiation was hypothesized from defective thymoproteasomes. Whole-study results and caveats: PRAID patients trended toward lower TRB diversity and higher clonality in all analyzed T-cell subsets. Fewer unique TRB V-J gene pairings were identified in patients with PRAID.

In the case of this clone: As yet, its antigen is unknown.

The CDR3 runs 12 residues. V lost 4 bases and J lost 7, with 10 bases in between. Germline CDR1 and CDR2: MDHEN and SYDVKM. TCRdb keeps only in-frame clones here, not all; method: immunoSEQ multiplex PCR. The table has tens of thousands of clones, more than 75% seen once. V and J are TRBV28 and TRBJ1-2; D unclear. The sequence came from a human patient with POMP-related autoinflammation and immune dysregulation (PRAID). Some T cells may originate from the graft donor. The specimen was CD4+ T cells from PBMCs, collected after stem cell transplantation. In DNA, the CDR3 is TGTGCCAGCAGTTCCGGGGTTGGTGGCTACACCTTC. This translates into CASSSGVGGYTF.